The rows below give T cell receptor beta chains drawn from one sample of a study of OX40 agonist ivuxolimab in advanced cancers. Profiled with immunoSEQ multiplex PCR; TCRdb holds only in-frame clones, not every one. The sample contains 50,000 to 70,000 clones, just under 85% of which appear only once. This material consisted of CD4+ or CD8+ T cells sorted from blood, taken in a trial of the OX40 agonist ivuxolimab. The receptors come from an adult with an advanced solid tumor such as melanoma, head and neck, liver or kidney cancer. Both conserved end residues are part of each CDR3. Fields, in order: CDR3 protein, CDR3 DNA, J gene, D gene, clone size, V gene. D genes are given only for firm matches. Some rows mark clone size as missing; the rest say once, few, many or name a class of expanded clone.

CASSTKGWGDQETQYF | TGTGCCAGCAGCACCAAGGGGTGGGGAGACCAAGAGACCCAGTACTTC | TRBJ2-5 | NA | NA | TRBV7-2
CASSLELAGGQETQYF | TGTGCCAGCAGCTTAGAACTAGCGGGAGGACAAGAGACCCAGTACTTC | TRBJ2-5 | TRBD2 | NA | TRBV7-2
CASSLFRGSEQYF | TGTGCCAGCAGCTTATTTAGAGGCAGCGAGCAGTACTTC | TRBJ2-7 | NA | NA | TRBV7-3
CASSRQGAATEAFF | TGTGCCAGCAGCAGACAGGGGGCGGCCACTGAAGCTTTCTTT | TRBJ1-1 | TRBD1 | NA | TRBV11-3
CASRAVNTGELFF | TGTGCCAGCAGGGCGGTAAACACCGGGGAGCTGTTTTTT | TRBJ2-2 | NA | medium-sized | TRBV6-5
CATSEGYNEQFF | TGTGCCACCAGCGAGGGTTACAATGAGCAGTTCTTC | TRBJ2-1 | NA | NA | TRBV15
CASSRVSNQPQHF | TGCGCCAGCAGCAGGGTGTCCAATCAGCCCCAGCATTTT | TRBJ1-5 | NA | NA | TRBV10-2
CASSPDSVLYGYTF | TGTGCCAGCAGCCCTGACAGCGTGTTATATGGCTACACCTTC | TRBJ1-2 | NA | NA | TRBV28
CASSVISGNTIYF | TGTGCCAGCAGCGTCATCTCTGGAAACACCATATATTTT | TRBJ1-3 | NA | NA | TRBV9
CSVVGGRDSYNEQFF | TGCAGCGTTGTTGGCGGGAGGGACTCCTACAATGAGCAGTTCTTC | TRBJ2-1 | TRBD2 | NA | TRBV29-1
CASHRTGGTDTQYF | TGTGCCAGCCATCGGACAGGGGGCACAGATACGCAGTATTTT | TRBJ2-3 | TRBD1 | NA | TRBV6-5
CAISGGSDSYEQYF | TGTGCCATCAGTGGGGGTTCAGACTCCTACGAGCAGTACTTC | TRBJ2-7 | NA | NA | TRBV10-3
CTSSPGQFPRVWSGNTIYF | TGCACCAGCAGCCCCGGACAGTTCCCCCGTGTGTGGTCTGGAAACACCATATATTTT | TRBJ1-3 | NA | NA | TRBV1
CAWSMRGGGLNEQFF | TGTGCCTGGAGTATGCGGGGGGGCGGTTTAAATGAGCAGTTCTTC | TRBJ2-1 | TRBD2 | NA | TRBV30
CASKASQGSTDTQYF | TGCGCCAGCAAAGCGAGTCAGGGTAGCACAGATACGCAGTATTTT | TRBJ2-3 | NA | NA | TRBV10-2
CAISTSGGPDTQYF | TGTGCCATTTCGACTAGCGGGGGGCCAGATACGCAGTATTTT | TRBJ2-3 | TRBD2 | NA | TRBV6-1
CASKSGGFTDTQYF | TGTGCCAGTAAGAGCGGGGGGTTCACAGATACGCAGTATTTT | TRBJ2-3 | TRBD2 | NA | TRBV19
CAWESPGNTIYF | TGTGCCTGGGAGTCGCCCGGAAACACCATATATTTT | TRBJ1-3 | NA | NA | TRBV30
CASSLSGGHEQYF | TGTGCCAGCAGCTTGTCCGGGGGCCACGAGCAGTACTTC | TRBJ2-7 | NA | NA | TRBV7-3
CASTPPWGGELFF | TGTGCCAGCACCCCTCCGTGGGGCGGGGAGCTGTTTTTT | TRBJ2-2 | NA | NA | TRBV6-1
CASSIPGQGMETQYF | TGTGCCAGTAGTATCCCGGGACAGGGAATGGAGACCCAGTACTTC | TRBJ2-5 | TRBD1 | NA | TRBV19
CASSGQRAGAYEQYF | TGTGCCAGCAGTGGACAGCGAGCGGGAGCGTACGAGCAGTACTTC | TRBJ2-7 | TRBD2 | NA | TRBV2
CAINRDRDVNEQYF | TGTGCCATCAACCGGGACAGGGACGTCAACGAGCAGTACTTC | TRBJ2-7 | TRBD1 | NA | TRBV10-3
CASSLEQGRGQTGELFF | TGTGCCAGCAGCTTGGAGCAGGGCAGGGGGCAAACCGGGGAGCTGTTTTTT | TRBJ2-2 | TRBD1 | NA | TRBV5-4
CASSEPALGGYTF | TGTGCCAGCAGTGAACCTGCCCTCGGTGGCTACACCTTC | TRBJ1-2 | NA | NA | TRBV6-1
CASSSQGGTEAFF | TGTGCCAGCAGCTCACAGGGGGGGACTGAAGCTTTCTTT | TRBJ1-1 | TRBD1 | NA | TRBV9
CASRTGRHEQYF | TGTGCCAGTCGGACAGGGAGGCACGAGCAGTACTTC | TRBJ2-7 | TRBD1 | NA | TRBV19
CASSAQGMSTGELFF | TGTGCCAGTAGTGCCCAGGGAATGAGCACCGGGGAGCTGTTTTTT | TRBJ2-2 | NA | NA | TRBV19
CASIRQGGTEAFF | TGTGCCAGCATACGACAGGGGGGCACTGAAGCTTTCTTT | TRBJ1-1 | TRBD1 | NA | TRBV11-3
CASSLGDLNTGELFF | TGTGCCAGCAGCTTAGGGGACCTCAACACCGGGGAGCTGTTTTTT | TRBJ2-2 | NA | NA | TRBV11-2
CASSPHSAGTTDTQYF | TGTGCCAGCAGCCCCCACTCCGCGGGGACCACAGATACGCAGTATTTT | TRBJ2-3 | NA | NA | TRBV7-3
CASSGFYNTEAFF | TGTGCCAGCAGCGGATTTTACAACACTGAAGCTTTCTTT | TRBJ1-1 | NA | NA | TRBV9
CASSSSGTSSYNEQFF | TGTGCCAGCAGTAGTTCCGGGACTAGCTCCTACAATGAGCAGTTCTTC | TRBJ2-1 | TRBD2 | NA | TRBV25-1
CASSSRGRGAFF | TGTGCCAGCAGTTCCCGAGGGAGGGGAGCTTTCTTT | TRBJ1-1 | NA | NA | TRBV6-5
CATHRGEGETQYF | TGTGCCACGCATAGGGGGGAAGGAGAGACCCAGTACTTC | TRBJ2-5 | NA | NA | TRBV11-2
CASSLAGSSYNEQFF | TGTGCTAGTTCCCTAGCGGGGAGCTCCTACAATGAGCAGTTCTTC | TRBJ2-1 | TRBD2 | NA | TRBV12-5
CASLLEQGSEKLFF | TGTGCCAGCCTGCTGGAACAGGGGAGCGAAAAACTGTTTTTT | TRBJ1-4 | TRBD1 | NA | TRBV2
CASSLGPSWDTQYF | TGTGCCAGCAGCTTAGGGCCCTCTTGGGATACGCAGTATTTT | TRBJ2-3 | NA | NA | TRBV7-2
CASSRREGNQPQHF | TGTGCCAGCAGTCGACGGGAAGGTAATCAGCCCCAGCATTTT | TRBJ1-5 | NA | once | TRBV2
CAWTRGGQGYQPQHF | TGTGCCTGGACTCGGGGTGGGCAGGGTTATCAGCCCCAGCATTTT | TRBJ1-5 | NA | once | TRBV30
CASSQEAAGGPRLRELFF | TGTGCCAGCAGCCAGGAGGCGGCGGGGGGGCCTCGTCTGAGGGAGCTGTTTTTT | TRBJ2-2 | TRBD2 | NA | TRBV4-2
CASSSFSTGLRETQYF | TGTGCCAGCAGTTCATTCTCGACAGGGCTTCGAGAGACCCAGTACTTC | TRBJ2-5 | TRBD1 | NA | TRBV27
CASGGALNTEAFF | TGCGCCAGCGGGGGAGCGCTGAACACTGAAGCTTTCTTT | TRBJ1-1 | NA | once | TRBV5-1
CASKGQGVDEKLFF | TGTGCCAGCAAGGGACAGGGGGTGGATGAAAAACTGTTTTTT | TRBJ1-4 | TRBD1 | NA | TRBV5-6
CASNAGSFEQFF | TGTGCCAGCAATGCGGGGAGTTTTGAGCAGTTCTTC | TRBJ2-1 | NA | NA | TRBV6-1
CASRDSSYEQYF | TGTGCCAGCAGGGACAGTTCCTACGAGCAGTACTTC | TRBJ2-7 | NA | NA | TRBV6-6
CASRPDSAGDIQYF | TGTGCCAGCCGACCCGACTCGGCGGGGGACATTCAGTACTTC | TRBJ2-4 | TRBD2 | NA | TRBV7-2
CASRNSVTGIQAFF | TGTGCCAGCAGAAATTCAGTAACAGGAATTCAAGCTTTCTTT | TRBJ1-1 | NA | NA | TRBV6-5
CASTQKLLGTQYF | TGTGCCAGCACTCAGAAACTACTTGGGACCCAGTACTTC | TRBJ2-5 | NA | NA | TRBV7-2
CASSQNQNTEAFF | TGTGCCAGCAGCCAGAATCAGAACACTGAAGCTTTCTTT | TRBJ1-1 | NA | NA | TRBV6-1